This T cell receptor beta chain was captured by sequencing in a study of breast tumors, draining lymph nodes, adjacent tissues. TCRdb itself ran the multiplex PCR reads through MiXCR, one entry per CDR3 protein. Of fewer than 250,000 distinct CDR3 sequences listed, 32% are singletons. This clonotype was counted a single time. Axillary draining lymph nodes of breast cancer patients supplied the node samples. The origin of this receptor is a female donor with breast cancer. Some clones in this sample may be carry-over from other donors' samples. Sequenced: axillary lymph node tissue.

CDR3 protein: CASSVVSWWQEFF. The CDR3 nucleotides read TGCGCCAGCAGCGTTGTTTCTTGGTGGCAGGAGTTCTTC. The chain joins TRBV5-1 to TRBJ2-1, with D hard to call. The CDR3 runs 13 residues. Germline V gene data show CDR1 as SGHRS and CDR2 as YFSETQ. V shed 4 bases and J shed 14 bases, with 19 bases lying between them.